Sequencing of this T cell receptor beta chain was carried out in a study of T-cell reconstitution after alpha-beta-depleted transplantation in children. Study conclusions and caveats: From newly produced T cells came most of the T-cell counts and diversity one year after transplant. Reportedly, only several hundred clones from non-depleted graft cells drove alpha-beta T-cell counts at about two months.

The CDR3 loop spans 14 amino acids. Between the trimmed V and J ends, which lost 4 bases and 8 bases, there was a span of 15 bases. Germline V lookup: CDR1 MNHEY, CDR2 SMNVEV (reference sequence). In this sample, this clonotype turned up a few times. What it binds is not known. As it was prepared, the TCRbeta library received unique molecular identifiers. MiXCR was run by TCRdb on the PCR reads, yielding one entry per CDR3 protein. Of about 900,000 distinct CDR3 sequences in the sample, 25% to 30% were seen once. The sequences come from PBMCs, mostly from graft donor cells, collected 360 days after TCRalphabeta/CD19-depleted stem cell transplant. The receptor's source is a boy less than two years old who had a stem cell transplant for SCID, so the T cells may come from the graft donor. The rearrangement uses TRBV27 and TRBJ2-1; a weak D match, TRBD1 (6 bases). The CDR3 loop reads CASSSPDSLYEQFF. CDR3 nucleotides: TGTGCCAGCAGTTCGCCGGACAGTTTATATGAGCAGTTCTTC.